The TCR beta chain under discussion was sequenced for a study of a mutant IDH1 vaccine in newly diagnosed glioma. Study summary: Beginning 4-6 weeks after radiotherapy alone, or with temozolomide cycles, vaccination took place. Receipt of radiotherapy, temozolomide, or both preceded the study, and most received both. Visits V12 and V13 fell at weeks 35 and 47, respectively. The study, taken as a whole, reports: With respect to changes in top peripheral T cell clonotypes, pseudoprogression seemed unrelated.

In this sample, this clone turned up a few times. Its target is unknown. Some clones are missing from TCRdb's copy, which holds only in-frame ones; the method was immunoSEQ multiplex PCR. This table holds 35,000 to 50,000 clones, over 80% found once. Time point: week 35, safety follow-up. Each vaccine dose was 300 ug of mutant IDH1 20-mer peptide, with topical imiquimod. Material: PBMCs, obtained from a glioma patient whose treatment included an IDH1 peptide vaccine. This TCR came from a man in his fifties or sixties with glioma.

As DNA, the CDR3 is TGTGCCAGCAGGGACCCCGGGACAGGGTTAGGAAAACTGTTTTTT. Its protein product is CASRDPGTGLGKLFF. This chain joins TRBV6-1 and TRBJ1-4; 9 positions agree with TRBD1. This CDR3 has 15 amino acids. V shed 6 bases, J shed 10 bases, and the junction held 12 bases outside the gene matches. CDR1 MNHNS and CDR2 SASEGT come from the germline V gene.